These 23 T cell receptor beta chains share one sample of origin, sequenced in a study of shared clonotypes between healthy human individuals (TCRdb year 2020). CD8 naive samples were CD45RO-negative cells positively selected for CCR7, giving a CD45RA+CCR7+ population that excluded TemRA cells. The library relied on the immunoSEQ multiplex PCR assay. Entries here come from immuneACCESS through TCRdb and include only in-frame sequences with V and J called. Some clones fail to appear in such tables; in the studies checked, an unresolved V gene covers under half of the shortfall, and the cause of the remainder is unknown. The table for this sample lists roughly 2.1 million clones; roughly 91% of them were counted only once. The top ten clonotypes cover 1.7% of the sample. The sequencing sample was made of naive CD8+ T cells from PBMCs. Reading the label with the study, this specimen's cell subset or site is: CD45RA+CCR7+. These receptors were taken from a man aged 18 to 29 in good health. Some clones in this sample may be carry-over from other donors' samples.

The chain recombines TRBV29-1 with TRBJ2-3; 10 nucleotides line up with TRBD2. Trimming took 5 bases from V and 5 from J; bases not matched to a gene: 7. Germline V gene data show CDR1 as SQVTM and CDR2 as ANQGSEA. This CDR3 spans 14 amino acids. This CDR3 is CSVPLAGVVDTQYF. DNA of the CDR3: TGCAGCGTTCCTCTAGCGGGAGTGGTAGATACGCAGTATTTT.

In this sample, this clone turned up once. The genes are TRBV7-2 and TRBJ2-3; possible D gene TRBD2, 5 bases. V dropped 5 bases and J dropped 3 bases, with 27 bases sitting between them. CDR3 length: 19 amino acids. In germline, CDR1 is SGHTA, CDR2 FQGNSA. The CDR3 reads CASSLRVLLRVVSTDTQYF. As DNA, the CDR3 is TGTGCCAGCAGCCTGAGGGTCCTGTTACGGGTAGTGAGTACAGATACGCAGTATTTT.

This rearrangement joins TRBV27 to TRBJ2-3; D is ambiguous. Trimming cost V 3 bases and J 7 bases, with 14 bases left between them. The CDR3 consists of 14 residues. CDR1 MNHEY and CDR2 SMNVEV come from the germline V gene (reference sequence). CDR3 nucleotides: TGTGCCAGCAGTTTGGGTTTGGGATCACATACGCAGTATTTT. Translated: CASSLGLGSHTQYF.

CDR3 region: CASSFPGLAGSNTGELFF. Written as DNA, the CDR3 is TGCGCCAGCAGCTTCCCGGGACTAGCGGGGTCGAACACCGGGGAGCTGTTTTTT. The chain employs TRBV5-1 and TRBJ2-2; 13 bases agree with TRBD2. CDR3 length equals 18 residues. J gave up 0 bases and V 2 bases, and 4 bases lay outside the gene matches. From germline, CDR1 is SGHRS and CDR2 YFSETQ.

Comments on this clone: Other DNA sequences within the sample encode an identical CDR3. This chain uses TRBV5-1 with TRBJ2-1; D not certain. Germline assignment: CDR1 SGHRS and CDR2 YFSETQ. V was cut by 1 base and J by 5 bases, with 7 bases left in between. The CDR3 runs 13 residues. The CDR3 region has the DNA TGCGCCAGCAGCTTGTGGGTCGACAATGAGCAGTTCTTC. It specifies CASSLWVDNEQFF.

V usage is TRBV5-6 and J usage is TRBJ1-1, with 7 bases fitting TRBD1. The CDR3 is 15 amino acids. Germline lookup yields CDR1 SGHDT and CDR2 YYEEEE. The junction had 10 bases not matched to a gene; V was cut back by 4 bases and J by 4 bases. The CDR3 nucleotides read TGTGCCAGCAGCCGAGGGGGCGGGGCGGGCACTGAAGCTTTCTTT. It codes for CASSRGGGAGTEAFF.

CDR3 region: CASSRRGVDEQYF. CDR3 coding DNA: TGTGCCAGCAGCCGTAGGGGGGTCGACGAGCAGTACTTC. The chain employs TRBV7-9 and TRBJ2-7, with D perhaps given as TRBD1 or TRBD2 (6 bases each). The V gene lost 5 bases and the J gene lost 5 bases, with 13 bases spanning the gap. Germline CDR1 and CDR2: SEHNR and FQNEAQ (reference sequence). The CDR3 sequence is 13 residues long.

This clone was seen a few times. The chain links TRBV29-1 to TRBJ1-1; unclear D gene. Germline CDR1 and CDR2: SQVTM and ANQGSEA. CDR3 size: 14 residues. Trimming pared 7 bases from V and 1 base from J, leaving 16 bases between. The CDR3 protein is CSAQGRAENTEAFF. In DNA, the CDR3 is TGCAGCGCCCAAGGTAGGGCGGAGAACACTGAAGCTTTCTTT.

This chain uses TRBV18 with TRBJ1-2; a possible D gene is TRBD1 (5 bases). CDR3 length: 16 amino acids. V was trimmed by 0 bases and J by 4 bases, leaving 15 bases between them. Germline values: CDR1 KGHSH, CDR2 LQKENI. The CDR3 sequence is CASSPPVPGGGYGYTF. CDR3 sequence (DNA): TGTGCCAGCTCACCACCCGTCCCGGGCGGGGGCTATGGCTACACCTTC.

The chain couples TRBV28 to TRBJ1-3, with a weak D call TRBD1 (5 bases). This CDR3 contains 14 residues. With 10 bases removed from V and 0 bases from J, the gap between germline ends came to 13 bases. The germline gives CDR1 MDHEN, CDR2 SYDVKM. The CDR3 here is CATRQGPSGNTIYF. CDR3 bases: TGTGCCACCCGCCAGGGCCCCTCTGGAAACACCATATATTTT.

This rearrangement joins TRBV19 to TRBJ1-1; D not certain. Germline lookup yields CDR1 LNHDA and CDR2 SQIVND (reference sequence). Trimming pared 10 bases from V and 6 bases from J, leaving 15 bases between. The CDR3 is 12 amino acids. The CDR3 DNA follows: TGTGCCACTTCCCATGGGTGGTCTGAAGCTTTCTTT. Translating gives CATSHGWSEAFF.

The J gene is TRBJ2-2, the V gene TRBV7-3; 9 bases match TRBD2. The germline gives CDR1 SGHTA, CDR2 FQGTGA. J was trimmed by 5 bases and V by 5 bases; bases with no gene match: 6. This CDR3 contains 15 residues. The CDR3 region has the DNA TGTGCCAGCAGCCCGCGGGAGGGCCTAACCGGGGAGCTGTTTTTT. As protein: CASSPREGLTGELFF.

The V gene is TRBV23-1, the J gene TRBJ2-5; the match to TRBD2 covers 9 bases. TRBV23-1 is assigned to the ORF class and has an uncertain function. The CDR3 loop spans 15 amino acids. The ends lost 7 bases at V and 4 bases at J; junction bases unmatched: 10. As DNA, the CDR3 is TGCGCCAGCACGGCGGGAGGGCCTCCGGGAGAGACCCAGTACTTC. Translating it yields CASTAGGPPGETQYF.

The CDR3 is CASSPHPGLAADEQFF. CDR3 bases: TGTGCCAGCAGCCCCCACCCGGGACTAGCTGCCGATGAGCAGTTCTTC. This chain joins TRBV7-2 and TRBJ2-1, with 9 bases fitting TRBD2. CDR1 and CDR2 from the germline V gene are SGHTA and FQGNSA. Trimming took 5 bases from V and 8 from J; bases not matched to a gene: 13. The length of the CDR3 is 16 residues.

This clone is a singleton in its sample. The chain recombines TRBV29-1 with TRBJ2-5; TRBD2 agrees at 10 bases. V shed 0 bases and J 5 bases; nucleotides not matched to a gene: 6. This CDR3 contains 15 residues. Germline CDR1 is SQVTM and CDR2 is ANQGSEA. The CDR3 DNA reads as TGCAGCGTTGAAGAACTAGCGGGACCCTGGGAGACCCAGTACTTC. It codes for CSVEELAGPWETQYF.

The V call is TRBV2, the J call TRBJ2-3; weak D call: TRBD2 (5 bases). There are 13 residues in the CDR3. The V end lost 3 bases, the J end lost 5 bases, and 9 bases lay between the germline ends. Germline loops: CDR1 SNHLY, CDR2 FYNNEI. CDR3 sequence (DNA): TGTGCCAGCAGTGAGAAGCGGAAAGATACGCAGTATTTT. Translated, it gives CASSEKRKDTQYF.

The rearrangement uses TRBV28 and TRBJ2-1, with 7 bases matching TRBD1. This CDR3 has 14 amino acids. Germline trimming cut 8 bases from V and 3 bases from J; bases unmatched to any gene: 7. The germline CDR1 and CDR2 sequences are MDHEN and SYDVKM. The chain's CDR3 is CASGPTGRYNEQFF. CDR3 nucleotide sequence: TGTGCCAGCGGCCCGACAGGGCGCTACAATGAGCAGTTCTTC.

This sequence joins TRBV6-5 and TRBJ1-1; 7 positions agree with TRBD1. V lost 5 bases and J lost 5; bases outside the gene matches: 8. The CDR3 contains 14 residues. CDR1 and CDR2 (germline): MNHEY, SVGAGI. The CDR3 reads CASSDRVRGTEAFF. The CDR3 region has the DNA TGTGCCAGCAGTGACAGGGTAAGGGGGACTGAAGCTTTCTTT.

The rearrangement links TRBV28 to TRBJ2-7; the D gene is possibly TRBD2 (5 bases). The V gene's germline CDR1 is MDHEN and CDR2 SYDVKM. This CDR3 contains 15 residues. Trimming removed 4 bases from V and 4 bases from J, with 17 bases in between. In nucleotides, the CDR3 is TGTGCCAGCAGTTCCAACACGGAGGTTCTTTACGAGCAGTACTTC. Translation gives CASSSNTEVLYEQYF.

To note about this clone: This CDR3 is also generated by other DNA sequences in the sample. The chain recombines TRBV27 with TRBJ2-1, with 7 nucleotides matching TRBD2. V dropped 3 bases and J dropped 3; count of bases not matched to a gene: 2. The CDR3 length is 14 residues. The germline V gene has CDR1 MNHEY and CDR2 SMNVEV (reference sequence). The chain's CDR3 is CASSFGGNYNEQFF. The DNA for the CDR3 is TGTGCCAGCAGTTTCGGGGGGAACTACAATGAGCAGTTCTTC.

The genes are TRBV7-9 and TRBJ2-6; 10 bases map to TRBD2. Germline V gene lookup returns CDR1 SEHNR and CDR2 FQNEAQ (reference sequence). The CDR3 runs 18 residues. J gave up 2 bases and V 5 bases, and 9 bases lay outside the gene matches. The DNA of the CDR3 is TGTGCCAGCAGCCGACCCGAGCGGGAGGGCCCTGGGGCCAACGTCCTGACTTTC. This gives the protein CASSRPEREGPGANVLTF.

CDR3 nucleotide sequence: TGTGCCATCTTCGGACAGGGGGTGGGTGGAAACACCATATATTTT. Translating it yields CAIFGQGVGGNTIYF. The rearrangement uses TRBV6-6 and TRBJ1-3, with 10 bases matching TRBD1. CDR3 length: 15 amino acids. The germline V gene has CDR1 MNHNY and CDR2 SVGAGI (reference sequence). V was pared by 10 bases and J by 3 bases, with 9 bases of the junction left unmatched.

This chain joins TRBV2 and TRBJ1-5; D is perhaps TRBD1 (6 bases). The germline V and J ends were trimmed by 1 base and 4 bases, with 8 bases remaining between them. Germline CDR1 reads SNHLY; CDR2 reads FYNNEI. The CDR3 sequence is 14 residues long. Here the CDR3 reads CASSEGTENQPQHF. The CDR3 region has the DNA TGTGCCAGCAGTGAAGGGACAGAGAATCAGCCCCAGCATTTT.